These 10 T cell receptor beta chains came from one sample sequenced in a study of T cell repertoires in cytomegalovirus infection. For these TCRs, the target antigens are not known. Each CDR3 protein is one row after TCRdb ran MiXCR on the reads. The table lists approximately 1,000,000 distinct CDR3 sequences, roughly a third of them singletons. The material sequenced was cultured CD8+ T cells from PBMCs, taken from culture after CMV antigen stimulation. Source of these receptors: a human donor in good health (CMV status not recorded). Some clones in this sample may be carry-over from other donors' samples.

V and J are TRBV5-4 and TRBJ2-1; either TRBD1 or TRBD2 may supply D (6 bases each). The CDR3 extends over 15 amino acids. Germline loops: CDR1 SGHNT, CDR2 YYREEE (reference sequence). Trimming took off 4 bases at V and 0 bases at J, with 11 bases between the two ends. The DNA for the CDR3 is TGTGCCAGCAGCCCACAGGGACTCTCCTACAATGAGCAGTTCTTC. This translates into CASSPQGLSYNEQFF.

The chain combines TRBV11-2 with TRBJ1-2, with D hard to call. Germline values: CDR1 SGHAT, CDR2 FQNNGV. The CDR3 consists of 16 residues. Trimming pared 2 bases from V and 1 base from J, leaving 14 bases between. DNA for the CDR3: TGTGCCAGCAGCTTAAACTCCCAGACTCTTAACTATGGCTACACCTTC. Amino acid sequence: CASSLNSQTLNYGYTF.

Details on this clonotype: A clone one base away is much larger, so this may be a read error. The chain links TRBV7-4 to TRBJ1-2; D is unclear. CDR1 SGHVT and CDR2 SQSDAQ come from the germline V gene. CDR3 length: 14 residues. The CDR3 bases are TGTGCCAGCAGCTTAGTGGAAGCTAACTATGACTACACCTTC. Translation gives CASSLVEANYDYTF.

This clonotype was seen a few times. The V call is TRBV6-1, the J call TRBJ2-2, with unresolved D. Per the germline V gene, CDR1 is MNHNS and CDR2 is SASEGT. Between the trimmed V and J ends, which lost 5 bases and 7 bases, there was a span of 5 bases. This CDR3 has 11 residues. The CDR3 nucleotides are TGTGCCAGCAGTCATAACGGGGAGCTGTTTTTT. It is translated as CASSHNGELFF.

The genes are TRBV5-3 and TRBJ2-7, with 13 positions matching TRBD2. TRBV5-3 is labeled an ORF, and its function is uncertain. The CDR3 covers 16 residues. The CDR3 is CASSFAGTSGTAGQYV. The CDR3 DNA reads as TGTGCCAGCAGCTTTGCCGGGACTAGCGGGACCGCGGGGCAGTACGTC.

Ten or more counts support this clonotype. The rearrangement joins TRBV7-6 to TRBJ2-1; TRBD2 matches at 13 bases. CDR1 SGHVS and CDR2 FNYEAQ come from the germline V gene. The V gene end was trimmed by 5 bases and the J gene end by 0 bases; junction bases not matched to a gene: 7. The CDR3 consists of 18 residues. The CDR3 nucleotides are TGTGCCAGCAGCGCCGGACTAGCGGGGGTTAACTCCTACAATGAGCAGTTCTTC. It codes for CASSAGLAGVNSYNEQFF.

V and J are TRBV7-9 and TRBJ2-4, with D uncertain. The CDR3 contains 10 residues. CDR1 and CDR2 (germline): SEHNR, FQNEAQ (reference sequence). Trimming removed 5 bases from V and 6 bases from J, with 2 bases in between. The CDR3 spells CASSINIQYF. The CDR3 DNA is TGTGCCAGCAGCATAAACATTCAGTACTTC.

This clonotype has just a few counts. A read error may produce the germline difference seen at one junction end. The chain recombines TRBV7-2 with TRBJ2-4; tentative D call: TRBD1 (5 bases). The germline CDR1 and CDR2 sequences are SGHTA and FQGNSA. This CDR3 region has 17 residues. CDR3 region: CVSSSTTGPLAKNIQYF. CDR3 nucleotide sequence: TGTGTCAGCAGCTCTACAACAGGACCGCTAGCCAAAAACATTCAGTACTTC.

In its sample, this clonotype was seen many times. The germline gene is not matched at one end of the junction; a read error may be the cause. The V gene is TRBV12-3 or TRBV12-4, the J gene TRBJ1-6, with D maybe TRBD1 (6 bases). The length of the CDR3 is 12 residues. The CDR3 reads CASRGGNSPLHF. In DNA, the CDR3 is TGCGCCAGCAGAGGGGGAAATTCACCCCTCCACTTT.

This clonotype appeared many times. This chain links TRBV27 with TRBJ1-4, with a possible D match to TRBD1 (6 bases). The V end was cut by 3 bases, the J end by 1 base, with 12 bases between. Germline V gives CDR1 MNHEY, CDR2 SMNVEV (reference sequence). The CDR3 spans 16 residues. CDR3 residues: CASSFNRAGTNEKLFF. For the CDR3, the DNA is TGTGCCAGCAGTTTCAACAGGGCAGGAACTAATGAAAAACTGTTTTTT.